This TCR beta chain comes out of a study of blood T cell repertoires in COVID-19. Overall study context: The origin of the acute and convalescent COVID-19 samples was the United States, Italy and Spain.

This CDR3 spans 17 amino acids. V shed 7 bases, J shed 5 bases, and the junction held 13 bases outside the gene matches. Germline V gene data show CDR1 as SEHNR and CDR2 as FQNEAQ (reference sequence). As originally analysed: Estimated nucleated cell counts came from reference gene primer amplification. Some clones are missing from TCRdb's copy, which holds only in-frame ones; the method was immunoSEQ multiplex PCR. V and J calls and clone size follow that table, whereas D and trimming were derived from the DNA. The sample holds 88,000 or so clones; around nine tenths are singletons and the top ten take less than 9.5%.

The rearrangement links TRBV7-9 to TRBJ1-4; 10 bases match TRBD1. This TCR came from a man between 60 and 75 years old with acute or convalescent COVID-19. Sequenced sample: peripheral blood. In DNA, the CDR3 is TGTGCCAGCAAAAAAGGCGTGGGACAGGGGAAAAATGAAAAACTGTTTTTT. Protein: CASKKGVGQGKNEKLFF.